Shown below are 14 T cell receptor beta chains from a single sample sequenced in a study of Graves' ophthalmopathy and Graves' hyperthyroidism (dated by TCRdb to the late 2010s). TCRdb shows the sequencer as Illumina HiSeq 2000. TCR beta CDR3 regions were amplified from RNA transcripts for repertoire sequencing. HTBI primers and the Qiagen OneStep RT-PCR kit were used in a first-round RT-PCR, which was followed by a second-round multiplex PCR, size selection and purification. TCRdb ran its own pipeline on the public reads, namely fastp trimming at Q25 and MiXCR clone calling, and kept in-frame beta chains. Rows with one shared CDR3 protein collapse into an entry with the most common genes and DNA. The sample table holds hundreds of thousands of distinct CDR3 sequences, of which about 20% were seen once. More than 5.5% of the sample is held by the ten biggest clonotypes. Input material: peripheral blood. The receptors originated from a woman under 30 with stable Graves' hyperthyroidism. Some clones in this sample may be carry-over from other donors' samples. Donor details come from another sample of the same person, matched by shared clones.

This clonotype was counted ten times or more. A read error may produce the germline difference seen at one junction end. The gene calls are TRBV2 and TRBJ2-5, with D possibly being TRBD2 (6 bases). CDR3 size: 12 residues. Per germline, CDR1 SNHLY and CDR2 FYNNEI. The CDR3 DNA reads TGTGCCAGCGCATGGGTCCGGGAGACCCGGTACTTC. It specifies CASAWVRETRYF.

This clonotype was detected ten times or more. This chain joins TRBV14 and TRBJ2-6; TRBD2 is a possible D gene (6 bases). Trimming stripped 4 bases from V and 0 bases from J, with 10 bases between. CDR3 length equals 16 residues. Germline CDR1 and CDR2: SGHDN and FVKESK. DNA for the CDR3: TGTGCCAGCAGCCGAGGGACTTCCTCTGGGGCCAACGTCCTGACTTTC. Translated, it gives CASSRGTSSGANVLTF.

The chain recombines TRBV28 with TRBJ1-2, with 8 bases lining up with TRBD1. The CDR3 is 13 amino acids. V gave up 8 bases and J gave up 2 bases; unmatched junction bases: 4. Per germline, CDR1 MDHEN and CDR2 SYDVKM. This CDR3 reads CASQDRVNYGYTF. The CDR3 nucleotides read TGTGCCAGCCAGGACAGGGTCAACTATGGCTACACCTTC.

CDR3 protein: CASSRGQEGYEQYF. The CDR3 DNA follows: TGCGCCAGCAGCAGGGGACAGGAAGGTTACGAGCAGTACTTC. This chain uses TRBV5-1 with TRBJ2-7; 8 bases agree with TRBD1. Germline-derived CDR1 and CDR2 are SGHRS and YFSETQ. This CDR3 contains 14 residues. J was trimmed by 4 bases and V by 4 bases; bases with no gene match: 7.

Many counts were recorded for this clonotype. This chain uses TRBV6-5 with TRBJ1-2; TRBD1 is a possible D gene (6 bases). From germline, CDR1 is MNHEY and CDR2 SVGAGI. Trimming left V 6 bases short and J 6 bases short, with 17 bases between. The length of the CDR3 is 14 residues. CDR3 sequence: CASSPAQGTNGYTF. The CDR3 nucleotides read TGTGCCAGCAGCCCGGCCCAGGGGACTAATGGCTACACCTTC.

This clonotype has ten or more counts. The rearrangement uses TRBV5-1 and TRBJ2-5; 7 bases align to TRBD1. Germline assignment: CDR1 SGHRS and CDR2 YFSETQ. The trim removed 4 bases at V and 4 bases at J, leaving 7 bases unmatched. The CDR3 covers 14 residues. The CDR3 DNA sequence: TGCGCCAGCAGCCCCGAGCCAGGGGGAGAGACCCAGTACTTC. It specifies CASSPEPGGETQYF. Full variable domain (outside the CDR3, taken from reference TRBV5-1 and TRBJ2-5): KAGVTQTPRYLIKTRGQQVTLSCSPISGHRSVSWYQQTPGQGLQFLFEYFSETQRNKGNFPGRFSGRQFSNSRSEMNVSTLELGDSALYLCASSPEPGGETQYFGPGTRLLVL.

The chain combines TRBV2 with TRBJ2-5; D not resolved. V was pared by 7 bases and J by 1 base, with 22 bases between. The CDR3 is 17 amino acids. Germline V gene sequence: CDR1 SNHLY, CDR2 FYNNEI. Here the CDR3 DNA reads TGTGCCAGCACTCCAACCCTACGTAGGGTTCGCCAAGAGACCCAGTACTTC. It encodes CASTPTLRRVRQETQYF. Full variable domain (missing parts from reference TRBV2 and TRBJ2-5): EPEVTQTPSHQVTQMGQEVILRCVPISNHLYFYWYRQILGQKVEFLVSFYNNEISEKSEIFDDQFSVERPDGSNFTLKIRSTKLEDSAMYFCASTPTLRRVRQETQYFGPGTRLLVL.

The chain couples TRBV4-2 to TRBJ2-4; 8 bases are a match to TRBD2. V trimming: 1 base; J trimming: 0 bases; junction bases outside the gene matches: 8. The CDR3 covers 18 residues. CDR1 and CDR2 (germline): LGHNA, YNFKEQ. The CDR3 nucleotides read TGTGCCAGCAGCCAAGGCGGCGCGGGGGGCCTAGCCAAAAACATTCAGTACTTC. It translates to CASSQGGAGGLAKNIQYF.

This clonotype was detected only a few times. The V and J genes are TRBV6-5 and TRBJ1-5, with 8 bases that match TRBD1. Trimming cost V 2 bases and J 4 bases; bases outside gene matches: 7. The CDR3 contains 16 residues. The germline V gene encodes CDR1 MNHEY and CDR2 SVGAGI. CDR3 amino acids: CASSYPKRQGNQPQHF. The CDR3 nucleotides read TGTGCCAGCAGTTACCCTAAACGACAGGGGAATCAGCCCCAGCATTTT.

The chain carries TRBV29-1 and TRBJ1-2, with TRBD1 matching over 7 bases. The CDR3 totals 12 residues. V was pared by 2 bases and J by 8 bases, with 5 bases of the junction left unmatched. Germline loops: CDR1 SQVTM, CDR2 ANQGSEA. CDR3 nucleotide sequence: TGCAGCGTTGAAAGGGGGCGCGGGGGCTACACCTTC. Amino acids: CSVERGRGGYTF.

This clonotype was counted ten times or more. The chain carries TRBV12-3 or TRBV12-4 and TRBJ2-6, with D maybe TRBD1 (5 bases). Trimming took off 0 bases at V and 6 bases at J, with 6 bases between the two ends. The CDR3 covers 14 residues. The CDR3 reads CASSLAGEANVLTF. The CDR3 DNA follows: TGTGCCAGCAGTTTAGCAGGGGAGGCCAACGTCCTGACTTTC.

This clonotype turned up a few times. The V call is TRBV20-1, the J call TRBJ2-7, with TRBD2 matching 8 bases. The germline CDR1 and CDR2 sequences are DFQATT and SNEGSKA (reference sequence). The CDR3 totals 14 residues. V lost 6 bases to trimming and J lost 0 bases; unmatched junction nucleotides: 7. The DNA of the CDR3 is TGCAGTGCCCCCCAGCGGGGGAGCTCCTACGAGCAGTACTTC. This translates into CSAPQRGSSYEQYF.

This clonotype was seen repeatedly, ten times or more. The chain is built from TRBV6-1 and TRBJ1-1, with 7 nucleotides matching TRBD1. Per the germline V gene, CDR1 is MNHNS and CDR2 is SASEGT. With 1 base clipped from V and 1 base from J, the junction kept 6 bases outside the gene matches. The CDR3 covers 16 residues. CDR3 sequence reads: CASSEVPRTGNTEAFF. The CDR3 nucleotides are TGTGCCAGCAGTGAAGTTCCTAGGACAGGGAACACTGAAGCTTTCTTT.

This clonotype was seen repeatedly, ten times or more. The CDR3 nucleotides are TGTGCCAGTAGCCCGCTAGGGACAGGGAACTCCTACGAGCAGTACTTC. Residues: CASSPLGTGNSYEQYF. The genes are TRBV19 and TRBJ2-7, with 9 bases matching TRBD1. The CDR3 length is 16 residues. V was clipped by 6 bases and J by 0 bases; unmatched bases: 9. Germline values: CDR1 LNHDA, CDR2 SQIVND (reference sequence).